One sample yielded the 23 T cell receptor beta chains listed below, sequenced in a study of shared clonotypes between healthy human individuals. In the naive CD8 group, cells lacked CD45RO and were positively selected for CCR7, so terminally differentiated effector memory CD45RA+ cells were left out. Assay: immunoSEQ multiplex PCR; the TCRdb copy retains only in-frame clones and omits some. Of about 700,000 clones listed, approximately 90% were seen once; the top ten hold 24%. Specimen: naive CD8+ T cells sorted from blood. These receptors originate from a man between 25 and 39 years old in good health.

The J gene is TRBJ2-1, the V gene TRBV29-1; 7 nucleotides align to TRBD1. With 7 bases clipped from V and 2 bases from J, the junction kept 8 bases outside the gene matches. In germline, CDR1 is SQVTM, CDR2 ANQGSEA. The CDR3 totals 14 residues. CDR3 loop: CSGTLGQPYNEQFF. The CDR3 DNA sequence: TGCAGCGGTACCCTGGGACAGCCCTACAATGAGCAGTTCTTC.

The genes are TRBV19 and TRBJ2-1; possible D gene TRBD1, 6 bases. Deletions cut 5 bases from V and 5 bases from J, with 16 bases between. CDR1 is LNHDA, CDR2 SQIVND, per germline (reference sequence). CDR3 size: 15 residues. The CDR3 DNA follows: TGTGCCAGTAGTTCCAGGGGTCCCCACGACAATGAGCAGTTCTTC. It codes for CASSSRGPHDNEQFF.

This chain joins TRBV28 and TRBJ1-4; D perhaps matches TRBD1 (6 bases). The ends were cut back, 5 bases at V and 7 bases at J, with 14 bases in the middle. Per germline, CDR1 MDHEN and CDR2 SYDVKM. The CDR3 spans 14 residues. CDR3 loop: CASSEGEVAEKLFF. As DNA, the CDR3 is TGTGCCAGCAGTGAGGGGGAAGTCGCTGAAAAACTGTTTTTT.

This chain uses TRBV15 with TRBJ2-5, with D perhaps TRBD1 or TRBD2 (5 bases each). This CDR3 region has 17 residues. Germline lookup yields CDR1 LNHNV and CDR2 YYDKDF (reference sequence). V lost 0 bases and J lost 0, with 14 bases in between. CDR3 loop: CATSRDIEGKYQETQYF. CDR3 coding DNA: TGTGCCACCAGCAGAGATATTGAGGGGAAGTACCAAGAGACCCAGTACTTC.

This chain links TRBV27 with TRBJ1-5; no clear D gene. This CDR3 spans 13 amino acids. CDR1 is MNHEY, CDR2 SMNVEV, per germline (reference sequence). Trimming stripped 6 bases from V and 4 bases from J, with 10 bases between. CDR3: CASSRLENQPQHF. CDR3 nucleotide sequence: TGTGCCAGCAGCCGGCTAGAAAATCAGCCCCAGCATTTT.

This clone was seen only once. The chain employs TRBV5-4 and TRBJ2-7; 11 bases match TRBD1. The length of the CDR3 is 15 residues. The junction had 7 bases not matched to a gene; V was cut back by 4 bases and J by 4 bases. CDR1 SGHNT and CDR2 YYREEE come from the germline V gene (reference sequence). The CDR3, as DNA: TGTGCCAGCAGCAATCCGGGACAGGGGGAGTACGAGCAGTACTTC. Its protein is CASSNPGQGEYEQYF.

This chain uses TRBV27 with TRBJ1-1; D unclear. V shed 10 bases and J shed 1 base, with 16 bases lying between them. Germline CDR1 is MNHEY and CDR2 is SMNVEV (reference sequence). The CDR3 spans 14 residues. The DNA for the CDR3 is TGTGCCACCCAGGAGCACCCCCAGAACACTGAAGCTTTCTTT. Amino acid sequence: CATQEHPQNTEAFF.

With respect to this clone: The sample has other DNA sequences that encode this CDR3 too. J is TRBJ2-7 and V is TRBV27; no firm D call. The CDR3 has 13 residues. V was trimmed by 0 bases and J by 4 bases, leaving 7 bases between them. Germline V gene lookup returns CDR1 MNHEY and CDR2 SMNVEV (reference sequence). For the CDR3, the DNA is TGTGCCAGCAGTTTATCGCGGAGTTACGAGCAGTACTTC. Its translation is CASSLSRSYEQYF.

The CDR3 is CASSLAGEIYEQYF. CDR3 DNA sequence: TGTGCCAGCAGTCTAGCGGGAGAAATCTACGAGCAGTACTTC. This sequence joins TRBV2 and TRBJ2-7; 10 positions match TRBD2. CDR1 and CDR2 (germline): SNHLY, FYNNEI. The CDR3 is 14 residues long. The junction had 4 bases not matched to a gene; V was cut back by 5 bases and J by 3 bases.

This chain connects TRBV7-9 to TRBJ1-2; D gene unclear. This CDR3 spans 12 amino acids. Between the trimmed V and J ends, which lost 2 bases and 7 bases, there was a span of 8 bases. Germline CDR1 reads SEHNR; CDR2 reads FQNEAQ (reference sequence). The CDR3 loop reads CASSLRPVGYTF. The CDR3 nucleotides read TGTGCCAGCAGCTTAAGGCCTGTTGGCTACACCTTC.

The rearrangement joins TRBV27 to TRBJ1-5; TRBD1 is a possible D gene (5 bases). Trimming took 2 bases from V and 9 from J, leaving 17 bases between them. Germline V gives CDR1 MNHEY, CDR2 SMNVEV (reference sequence). The CDR3 spans 15 residues. The chain's CDR3 is CASSLAHGGYRPQHF. CDR3 coding DNA: TGTGCCAGCAGTTTAGCACATGGGGGGTACAGGCCCCAGCATTTT.

The chain has TRBV4-1 and TRBJ1-4; TRBD1 aligns across 8 bases. The V segment lost 1 base and the J segment 0 bases; nucleotides outside the gene matches: 4. This CDR3 comprises 17 residues. Germline V gene lookup returns CDR1 MGHRA and CDR2 YSYEKL. The CDR3 DNA sequence: TGCGCCAGCAGCCAAGGGCAGGGGGCTGCAACTAATGAAAAACTGTTTTTT. It yields the protein CASSQGQGAATNEKLFF.

The V call is TRBV7-3, the J call TRBJ2-1, with TRBD2 identical over 11 bases. The CDR3 runs to 15 residues. V shed 2 bases, J shed 7 bases, and the junction held 4 bases outside the gene matches. Germline lookup yields CDR1 SGHTA and CDR2 FQGTGA. The CDR3 DNA reads as TGTGCCAGCAGCTTAGCGTCTAGCGGGAGGAATGAGCAGTTCTTC. As protein: CASSLASSGRNEQFF.

The V call is TRBV5-5, the J call TRBJ1-3; TRBD1 matches 9 bases. The CDR3 consists of 18 residues. With 4 bases clipped from V and 3 bases from J, the junction kept 14 bases outside the gene matches. Per germline, CDR1 SGHKS and CDR2 YYEKEE (reference sequence). The CDR3 is CASSTISRDREFGNTIYF. As DNA, the CDR3 is TGTGCCAGCAGCACCATCTCGCGGGACAGGGAGTTTGGAAACACCATATATTTT.

The chain couples TRBV6-6 to TRBJ2-3; D gene uncertain. V was cut by 6 bases and J by 3 bases, with 13 bases left in between. CDR3 length: 14 amino acids. Germline V lookup: CDR1 MNHNY, CDR2 SVGAGI (reference sequence). CDR3 in amino acids: CASSPDAPTDTQYF. CDR3 nucleotide sequence: TGTGCCAGCAGCCCTGACGCCCCGACAGATACGCAGTATTTT.

This chain links TRBV6-5 with TRBJ1-1; D perhaps matches TRBD1 (6 bases). There are 15 residues in the CDR3. CDR1 is MNHEY and CDR2 is SVGAGI in the germline V gene. V was pared by 1 base and J by 0 bases, with 9 bases between. CDR3 loop: CASSYYPGVNTEAFF. As DNA, the CDR3 is TGTGCCAGCAGTTACTACCCAGGGGTGAACACTGAAGCTTTCTTT.

A single count supports this clone. Additional DNA sequences in this sample encode the identical CDR3. This sequence joins TRBV7-9 and TRBJ2-7; no clear D gene. CDR1 and CDR2 from the germline V gene are SEHNR and FQNEAQ (reference sequence). This CDR3 has 13 amino acids. V dropped 2 bases and J dropped 3 bases, with 8 bases sitting between them. CDR3 DNA sequence: TGTGCCAGCAGCTTAAGTCGAGACTACGAGCAGTACTTC. Its translation is CASSLSRDYEQYF. Using reference TRBV7-9 and TRBJ2-7 for the parts outside the CDR3, the full variable domain is DTGVSQNPRHKITKRGQNVTFRCDPISEHNRLYWYRQTLGQGPEFLTYFQNEAQLEKSRLLSDRFSAERPKGSFSTLEIQRTEQGDSAMYLCASSLSRDYEQYFGPGTRLTVT.

The chain joins TRBV10-1 to TRBJ2-3; D is undetermined. The V gene lost 3 bases and the J gene lost 0 bases, with 4 bases spanning the gap. The length of the CDR3 is 13 residues. Germline assignment: CDR1 WNHNN and CDR2 SYGVQD (reference sequence). The CDR3 region is CASSDGSTDTQYF. Written as DNA, the CDR3 is TGCGCCAGCAGTGATGGGAGCACAGATACGCAGTATTTT.

The V call is TRBV6-1, the J call TRBJ1-1; D is ambiguous. V lost 7 bases to trimming and J lost 6 bases, with 12 bases between them. This CDR3 spans 12 amino acids. Germline CDR1 reads MNHNS; CDR2 reads SASEGT. The chain's CDR3 is CASTFSVPEAFF. The CDR3, as DNA: TGTGCCAGCACCTTTTCTGTCCCTGAAGCTTTCTTT.

This clone turned up a few times. This chain links TRBV2 with TRBJ2-2; the D is unclear. V was cut by 7 bases and J by 5 bases, with 5 bases left in between. This CDR3 is 11 amino acids long. Germline V CDR1 and CDR2: SNHLY, FYNNEI. This CDR3 is CASTKTGELFF. The CDR3 bases are TGTGCCAGCACCAAAACCGGGGAGCTGTTTTTT.

The CDR3 coding sequence is TGTGCCAGCAGCCAAGATCCGGCAGGTGGCTTTAACGAGCAGTACTTC. Amino acids: CASSQDPAGGFNEQYF. The rearrangement uses TRBV4-2 and TRBJ2-7; no definite D call. The ends were cut back, 0 bases at V and 5 bases at J, with 17 bases in the middle. The germline CDR1 and CDR2 sequences are LGHNA and YNFKEQ. The CDR3 consists of 16 residues.

The chain employs TRBV10-1 and TRBJ2-2, with D uncertain. Per the germline V gene, CDR1 is WNHNN and CDR2 is SYGVQD (reference sequence). V was clipped by 0 bases and J by 0 bases, with 17 bases between them. The CDR3 has 19 residues. The CDR3 nucleotides read TGCGCCAGCAGTGAGTCGACTCTTGGGTGGGAAGCGAACACCGGGGAGCTGTTTTTT. Protein: CASSESTLGWEANTGELFF.

The V gene is TRBV27, the J gene TRBJ2-1, with a tentative D call TRBD2 (5 bases). The CDR3 totals 16 residues. In germline, CDR1 is MNHEY, CDR2 SMNVEV (reference sequence). Trimming shortened V by 5 bases and J by 9 bases, and 23 bases separated the two germline ends. The CDR3 DNA follows: TGTGCCAGCAGTAATATAGACTTCCCTATACGGGGTGAGCAGTTCTTC. This translates into CASSNIDFPIRGEQFF.